The sequence of this TCR beta chain was determined in a study of human T cells and chemical hapten exposure. Background on the study: The patient population, which was mostly female, had alopecia areata, totalis or universalis.

The time point was: patch test 2, 6 weeks after DPC sensitization. Treatment given: therapeutic diphenylcyclopropenone sensitization with weekly scalp DPC. This clonotype appeared a few times. Its antigen is unknown. The CDR3 consists of 14 residues. Germline V lookup: CDR1 GTSNPN, CDR2 SVGIG (reference sequence). V dropped 1 base and J dropped 5 bases, with 14 bases sitting between them. As processed by the authors: Approximately 99,000 TCRs per sample was the median, with a range of roughly 23,224 to 750,000. TCRdb reanalysed the RACE reads using MiXCR and keeps one entry per CDR3 protein. The V and J calls and clone size are TCRdb's, not the authors'. The table includes 65,000 to 95,000 distinct CDR3 sequences, 6.5% to 8.5% detected once. Findings and limits, study-wide: PT1 expanded TCR counts and patch test score were linked, and their correlation was positive. No alteration of TCRs above 1 in 1000 frequency was seen with DPC sensitization.

The V call is TRBV30, the J call TRBJ1-2; the D gene is possibly TRBD1 (6 bases). Sequences were derived from whole blood, sampled in connection with sensitization to the hapten diphenylcyclopropenone (DPC). The receptor was isolated from a woman in her 30s with alopecia areata. Some clones in this sample may be carry-over from other donors' samples. This CDR3 is CAWSAGGRGYGYTF. In DNA, the CDR3 is TGTGCCTGGAGTGCGGGGGGCAGAGGGTATGGCTACACCTTC.